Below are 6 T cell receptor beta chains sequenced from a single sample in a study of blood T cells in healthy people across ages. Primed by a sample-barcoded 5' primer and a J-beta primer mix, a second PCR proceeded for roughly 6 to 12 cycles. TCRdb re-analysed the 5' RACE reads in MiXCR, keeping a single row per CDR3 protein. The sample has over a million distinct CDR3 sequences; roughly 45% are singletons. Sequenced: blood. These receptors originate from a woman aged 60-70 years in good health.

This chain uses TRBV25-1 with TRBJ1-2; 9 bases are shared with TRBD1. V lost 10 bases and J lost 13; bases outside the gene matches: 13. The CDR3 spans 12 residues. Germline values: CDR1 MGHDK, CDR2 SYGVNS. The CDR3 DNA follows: TGTGCCACCACCGCGGGGACAGGGTTCTTCACCTTC. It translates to CATTAGTGFFTF.

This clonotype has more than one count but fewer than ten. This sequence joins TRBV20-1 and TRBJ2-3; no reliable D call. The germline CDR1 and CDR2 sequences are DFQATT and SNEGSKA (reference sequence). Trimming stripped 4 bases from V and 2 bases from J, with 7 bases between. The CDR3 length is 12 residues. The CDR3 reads CSATTNTDTQYF. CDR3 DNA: TGCAGTGCTACGACCAACACAGATACGCAGTATTTT.

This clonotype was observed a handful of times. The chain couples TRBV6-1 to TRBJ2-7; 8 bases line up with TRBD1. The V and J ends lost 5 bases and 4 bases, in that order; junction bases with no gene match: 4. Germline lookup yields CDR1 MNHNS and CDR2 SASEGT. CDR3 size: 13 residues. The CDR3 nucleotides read TGTGCCAGCAGTACCGACAGGGGTTACGAGCAGTACTTC. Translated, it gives CASSTDRGYEQYF.

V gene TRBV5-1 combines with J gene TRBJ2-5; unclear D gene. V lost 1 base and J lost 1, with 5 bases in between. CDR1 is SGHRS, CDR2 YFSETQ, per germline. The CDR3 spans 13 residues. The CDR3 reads CASSLISQETQYF. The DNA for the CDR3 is TGCGCCAGCAGCTTGATCAGCCAAGAGACCCAGTACTTC.

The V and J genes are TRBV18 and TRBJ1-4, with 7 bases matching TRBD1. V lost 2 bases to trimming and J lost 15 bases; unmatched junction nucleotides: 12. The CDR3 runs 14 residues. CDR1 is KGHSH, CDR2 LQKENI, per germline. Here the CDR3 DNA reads TGTGCCAGCTCACCAGGGTGGGACAGACGCCGGATGTTTTTT. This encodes CASSPGWDRRRMFF.

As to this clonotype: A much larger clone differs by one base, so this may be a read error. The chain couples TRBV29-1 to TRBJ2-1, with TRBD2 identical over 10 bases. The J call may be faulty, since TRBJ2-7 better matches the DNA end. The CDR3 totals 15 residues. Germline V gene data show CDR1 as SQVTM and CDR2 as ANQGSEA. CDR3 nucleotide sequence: TGCAGCGTTGAAGGAGCGGGAGGGCCCTACAATGAGCAGTACTTC. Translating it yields CSVEGAGGPYNEQYF.